This T cell receptor (beta chain) stems from a study of a mutant IDH1 vaccine in newly diagnosed glioma. Study-wide background: The sex distribution of treated patients was 62.5% male and around 40% female, with a mean age of 40.4 years. Radiotherapy, temozolomide, or both had been given previously, and both were given to most.

Study-wide results and limits: Changes in top peripheral clonotypes did not appear linked to pseudoprogression.

Specified time point: baseline, week 1 (first vaccination visit). Stated treatment: pre-vaccination baseline after standard-of-care therapy. Donors had new WHO grade 3 or 4 IDH1-mutant, ATRX-lost astrocytomas. Libraries were prepared by immunoSEQ multiplex PCR; TCRdb keeps only in-frame clonotypes and omits some of them. The repertoire includes 70,000 to 95,000 clones, roughly 87% of them detected once, and around 5% sits in the top ten. The ends were cut back, 6 bases at V and 1 base at J, with 3 bases in the middle. Germline CDR1 is LNHDA and CDR2 is SQIVND (reference sequence). This CDR3 has 11 residues. To note about this clone: Its target is not known.

This sequence originates from a man between 40 and 49 years old with glioma. Some clones in this sample may be carry-over from other donors' samples. This chain connects TRBV19 to TRBJ1-2; D gene ambiguous. Sequenced material: PBMCs, taken from a glioma patient treated with radiotherapy, temozolomide or both. CDR3 in amino acids: CASSVNYGYTF. CDR3 in DNA: TGTGCCAGTAGCGTTAACTATGGCTACACCTTC.